This TCR beta chain comes out of a study of OX40 agonist ivuxolimab in advanced cancers. Background for the entire study: Ivuxolimab was a fully human IgG2 agonistic monoclonal antibody targeting the costimulatory receptor OX40 (CD134). Three dose-escalation patients achieved partial responses, one with hepatocellular carcinoma and two with cutaneous melanoma. The purpose of peripheral TCRbeta sequencing was to test whether ivuxolimab changed TCR sequence diversity and led to clonal T-cell expansion. Prior anti-PD-1, anti-PD-L1 or anti-CTLA-4 therapy was permitted, and 40% of dose-escalation patients had received checkpoint inhibitors. Among the roughly 54 dose-escalation patients, about 19 had hepatocellular carcinoma, roughly 15 melanoma, 9 renal cell carcinoma and 9 head and neck cancer. Intravenous ivuxolimab was administered to patients every 2 weeks at six dose levels: 0.01, 0.1, 0.3, 1.5, 3 and 10 mg/kg. The monotherapy dose-escalation portion (N ≈ 55 patients) of the phase I ivuxolimab trial is reported in the paper. In the dose-escalation cohort, approximately 82% of patients were male, and the mean age was approximately 60 years with a range of roughly 20 to 80. The study at large found these results: Low levels of normalized T-cell clonal expansion were also seen in some patients who did not respond. On average, CD8+ T cells showed more expanded clones than CD4+ T cells after ivuxolimab. In the 0.1-3.0 mg/kg groups, partial responders had among the lowest normalized peripheral clonal expansion, particularly in CD8+ T cells. Clonal expansion of both CD4+ and CD8+ blood T cells was observed from baseline to week 6 at doses 0.1 to 3.0 mg/kg. Antigen specificity was not determined for the clonally expanded peripheral T cells.

The trial excluded patients who had a history of autoimmune disease or were on systemic immunosuppression. Peripheral blood for TCR sequencing was drawn from every dose cohort at baseline, at cycle 4 day 1 and at cycle 7 day 1. Samples came from an open-label, multicenter, first-in-human phase I dose-escalation trial of ivuxolimab. The trial enrolled adults with locally advanced or metastatic head and neck squamous cell, hepatocellular, melanoma or renal cell carcinoma. Before TCR sequencing, CD4+ and CD8+ T cells were separately sorted from peripheral blood. The junction shows trimming of 3 bases on V and 2 bases on J, and the gene matches do not reach 10 bases of it. Via the germline V gene, CDR1 is SGHNT and CDR2 YENEEA. There are 19 amino acids in the CDR3, from cysteine to phenylalanine inclusive. This entry keeps only the CDR3 DNA: 57 bases, framed from base 1. As to this clone: Its specific antigen is unknown. Base qualities are not provided; no much larger clone lies one nucleotide away.

Genomic DNA was isolated from the sorted cells so that the TCRbeta CDR3 region could be sequenced. TCRbeta CDR3 regions were sequenced using the immunoSEQ Assay. TCRdb carries this immuneACCESS record with in-frame sequences only. Its versions omit some clonotypes, under half of them owing to an unresolved V gene in the studies checked, with the rest unexplained. The sample profile shows 55,000 to 70,000 clones; more than 70% of them were found once. Of the sample, 2% to 3% is held by the ten largest clones. The TCR was taken from an adult with an advanced solid tumor such as melanoma, head and neck, liver or kidney cancer. Recombination joined TRBV11-3 with TRBJ2-1; 13 central nucleotides agree with TRBD2. Material: CD4+ or CD8+ T cells sorted from blood, obtained in a trial of the OX40 agonist ivuxolimab. The CDR3 corresponds to CASSFGGLAGVVAYNEQFF. The nucleotide sequence reads as follows: TGTGCCAGCAGCTTCGGTGGACTAGCGGGGGTAGTCGCCTACAATGAGCAGTTCTTC.